The rows below give T cell receptor beta chains drawn from one sample of a study of T cells after yellow fever vaccination. MiXCR, run by TCRdb on the 5' RACE reads, gives a single entry per CDR3 protein. The sample shows 250,000 or so distinct CDR3 sequences, more than 3.5% of them seen only once. The material was PBMCs, obtained 15 days after the yellow fever booster vaccination. These TCRs come from a man aged 18 to 29 who received the YFV17D yellow fever vaccine. Each CDR3 is given without its conserved first and last residue. Fields, in order: V gene, J gene, CDR3 protein.

TRBV9,TRBJ1-2,ASSVALGGNGYT
TRBV24-1,TRBJ2-2,ATKEGANGELF
TRBV5-4,TRBJ2-1,ASRLDRVLSYNEQF
TRBV3-1,TRBJ2-2,ASSQVGAGELF
TRBV20-1,TRBJ2-5,SAEVSDIQY
TRBV5-1,TRBJ2-5,ASSWTDQETQY
TRBV5-1,TRBJ2-4,ASSPRTSGGPLAKNIQY
TRBV30,TRBJ2-3,AWSFGPGDTQY
TRBV6-1,TRBJ1-1,ASSGYSTEAF
TRBV24-1,TRBJ2-4,ATSVSGQWNIQY
TRBV29-1,TRBJ1-1,SASPGGDTEAF
TRBV5-1,TRBJ2-2,ASSPLGNTGELF
TRBV4-2,TRBJ2-2,ASSLRHTANTGELF
TRBV3-1,TRBJ2-2,ASSQALATGELF
TRBV7-2,TRBJ1-5,ASSSRTGGGQPQH
TRBV6-5,TRBJ1-1,ATGPLIQGTEAF
TRBV5-1,TRBJ1-3,ASSEASSGNTIY
TRBV27,TRBJ1-6,ASSLVISRSSPLH
TRBV19,TRBJ1-6,ASSVRENSPLH
TRBV20-1,TRBJ1-6,SARDRIRDREFNSPLH
TRBV7-3,TRBJ2-3,ASSPIILAGGTDTQY
TRBV12-3/TRBV12-4,TRBJ2-1,ASSLYRDRGHF
TRBV5-1,TRBJ2-1,ASSAPDIGTYNEQF
TRBV5-1,TRBJ2-3,ASTLANRLAGGTDTQY
TRBV5-6,TRBJ2-1,ASSLSGTGSYNEQF
TRBV4-1,TRBJ1-1,ASSQYRTNTEAF
TRBV5-1,TRBJ2-1,ASSLEGQGSDEQF
TRBV6-2/TRBV6-3,TRBJ2-3,ASSYSGHLGDTQY
TRBV7-2,TRBJ2-3,ASSSSRVGADTQY
TRBV5-1,TRBJ1-3,ASSLQGTKSGNTIY
TRBV9,TRBJ2-1,ASSPQRGPYNEQF
TRBV7-2,TRBJ2-6,ASSPYGRPSGANVLT
TRBV6-6,TRBJ1-1,ASSYSTKGNTEAF
TRBV7-8,TRBJ2-1,ASSFAGTGGDNEQF
TRBV6-2/TRBV6-3,TRBJ1-2,ASREDREHGYT
TRBV4-1,TRBJ1-1,ASSQPFARVTEAF
TRBV29-1,TRBJ2-3,SVKTSGGTTDTQY
TRBV19,TRBJ1-4,ASSGRRPEKLF
TRBV6-1,TRBJ2-1,ASSELAGGLNEQF
TRBV11-2,TRBJ2-2,ASSSNRDRGSTGELF
TRBV2,TRBJ2-2,ASSEGHTGELF
TRBV4-1,TRBJ1-2,ASSQRYTPGGYT
TRBV25-1,TRBJ2-4,ASSVGLFKY
TRBV21-1,TRBJ1-1,ASSTWDKKNTEAF
TRBV4-3,TRBJ1-2,ASSQQGGYT
TRBV5-6,TRBJ2-5,ASSPYGNQETQY
TRBV28,TRBJ1-5,ASSLSGMGTRPQH
TRBV20-1,TRBJ2-3,SALNLDTQY
TRBV12-3/TRBV12-4,TRBJ2-1,ASSPTGGVGNEQF
TRBV4-3,TRBJ2-5,ASSQDPQGGYTQY
TRBV27,TRBJ2-5,ASRGGAQETQY
TRBV5-1,TRBJ2-5,ASSAQGGGETQY
TRBV19,TRBJ2-5,ASSISPRTAQY
TRBV9,TRBJ1-4,ASSALNPEKLF
TRBV20-1,TRBJ2-1,SRTGVYNEQF